This T cell receptor beta chain was identified during a study of blood T cell repertoires in COVID-19. As for the study in general: Samples came from the United States, Italy and Spain, spanning acute and convalescent COVID-19. T cells, B-cell-depleted T cells, or PBMCs provided the cDNA or gDNA that served as material.

As handled by the study authors: Using reference gene primer amplification, nucleated cell counts were estimated. Some clones are missing from TCRdb's copy, which holds only in-frame ones; the method was immunoSEQ multiplex PCR. D and trimming were read from the DNA, whereas the V and J calls and clone size are those reported in that table. The table shows roughly 250,000 clones, with about 88% occurring only once. Sequencing input: peripheral blood. The receptor comes from a woman aged 40-49 years who had recovered from COVID-19.

CDR3 coding DNA: TGTGCCAGCACCCTTCCAGAGACAGGGAGGAACACTGAAGCTTTCTTT. Its translation is CASTLPETGRNTEAFF. The chain carries TRBV6-6 and TRBJ1-1; 7 bases agree with TRBD1. The CDR3 is 16 residues long. V lost 7 bases and J lost 1; bases outside the gene matches: 12. Germline CDR1 reads MNHNY; CDR2 reads SVGAGI (reference sequence).